This T cell receptor (beta chain) was recovered during a study of human T cells and chemical hapten exposure. In the study overall: Donors were sensitized with 2% DPC on the upper inner arm.

This clonotype was counted at least ten times. Time point indicated: pre-sensitization, week 0. Treatment in this sample: therapeutic diphenylcyclopropenone sensitization with weekly scalp DPC. CDR1 and CDR2 (germline): MNHEY, SVGAGI. The V end was cut by 5 bases, the J end by 2 bases, with 10 bases between. This CDR3 is built from 14 residues. MiXCR was run by TCRdb on the RACE reads, yielding one entry per CDR3 protein. Of more than 300,000 distinct CDR3 sequences detected, approximately 5.8% appear once; the ten largest clones hold about 8.2%. The sequence derives from a young woman with alopecia areata. Some clones in this sample may be carry-over from other donors' samples. The sequencing used whole blood, collected in connection with sensitization to the hapten diphenylcyclopropenone (DPC). J is TRBJ1-5 and V is TRBV6-5; D may be TRBD1 (5 bases). The CDR3 coding sequence is TGTGCCAGCAGTCCTAGGGGTCGCAATCAGCCCCAGCATTTT. Encoded protein: CASSPRGRNQPQHF.